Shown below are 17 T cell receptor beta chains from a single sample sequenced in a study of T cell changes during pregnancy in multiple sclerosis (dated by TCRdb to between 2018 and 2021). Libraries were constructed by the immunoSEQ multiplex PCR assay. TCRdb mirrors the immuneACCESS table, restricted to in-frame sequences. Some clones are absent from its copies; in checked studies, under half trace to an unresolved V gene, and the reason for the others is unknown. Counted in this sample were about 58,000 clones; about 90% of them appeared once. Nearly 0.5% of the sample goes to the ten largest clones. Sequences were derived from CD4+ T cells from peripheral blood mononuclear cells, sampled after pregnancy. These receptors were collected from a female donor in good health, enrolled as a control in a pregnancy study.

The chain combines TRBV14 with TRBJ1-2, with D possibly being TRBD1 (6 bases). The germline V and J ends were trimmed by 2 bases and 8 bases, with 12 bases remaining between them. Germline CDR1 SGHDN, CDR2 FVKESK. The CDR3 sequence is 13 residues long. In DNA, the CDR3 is TGTGCCAGCAGCCAATCCGGGGGGACAGGCTACACCTTC. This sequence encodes CASSQSGGTGYTF.

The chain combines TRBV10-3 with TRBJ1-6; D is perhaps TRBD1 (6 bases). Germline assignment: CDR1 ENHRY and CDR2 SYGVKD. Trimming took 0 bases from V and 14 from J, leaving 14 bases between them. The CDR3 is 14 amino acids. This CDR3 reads CAISESWDTGSLHF. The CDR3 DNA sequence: TGTGCCATCAGTGAGTCTTGGGACACCGGATCCCTCCACTTT.

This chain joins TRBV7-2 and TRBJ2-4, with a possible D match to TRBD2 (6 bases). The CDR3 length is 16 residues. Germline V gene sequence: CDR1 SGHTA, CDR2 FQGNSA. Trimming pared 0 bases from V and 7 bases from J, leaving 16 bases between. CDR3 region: CASSLAGGAARNIQYF. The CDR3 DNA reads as TGTGCCAGCAGCTTAGCCGGGGGTGCGGCGAGGAACATTCAGTACTTC.

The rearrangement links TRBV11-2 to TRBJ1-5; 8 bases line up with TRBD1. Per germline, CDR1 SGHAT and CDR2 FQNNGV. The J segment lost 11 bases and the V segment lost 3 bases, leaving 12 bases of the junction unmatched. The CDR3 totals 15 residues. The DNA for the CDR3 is TGTGCCAGCAGCTTGGACAGGGCCGATCAATCAGCCCAGCATTTT. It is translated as CASSLDRADQSAQHF.

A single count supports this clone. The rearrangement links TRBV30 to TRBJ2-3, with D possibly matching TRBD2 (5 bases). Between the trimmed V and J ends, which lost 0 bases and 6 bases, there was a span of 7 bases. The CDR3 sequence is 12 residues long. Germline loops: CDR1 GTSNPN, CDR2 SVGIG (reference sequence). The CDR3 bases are TGTGCCTGGAGTGTACGAGGGGATACGCAGTATTTT. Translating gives CAWSVRGDTQYF. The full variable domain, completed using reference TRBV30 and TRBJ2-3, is SQTIHQWPATLVQPVGSPLSLECTVEGTSNPNLYWYRQAAGRGLQLLFYSVGIGQISSEVPQNLSASRPQDRQFILSSKKLLLSDSGFYLCAWSVRGDTQYFGPGTRLTVL.

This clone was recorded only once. CDR3: CASSVQGQGNEKLFF. CDR3 coding DNA: TGCGCCAGCAGCGTACAGGGGCAAGGTAATGAAAAACTGTTTTTT. The rearrangement uses TRBV5-1 and TRBJ1-4; 7 nucleotides match TRBD1. V lost 4 bases and J lost 4; bases outside the gene matches: 7. Germline assignment: CDR1 SGHRS and CDR2 YFSETQ. This CDR3 comprises 15 residues.

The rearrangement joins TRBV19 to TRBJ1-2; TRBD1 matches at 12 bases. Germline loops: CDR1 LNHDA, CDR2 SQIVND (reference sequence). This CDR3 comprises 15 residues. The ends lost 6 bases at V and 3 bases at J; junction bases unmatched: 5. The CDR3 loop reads CASRWDRGLDYGYTF. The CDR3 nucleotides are TGTGCCAGTAGGTGGGACAGGGGGCTAGACTATGGCTACACCTTC.

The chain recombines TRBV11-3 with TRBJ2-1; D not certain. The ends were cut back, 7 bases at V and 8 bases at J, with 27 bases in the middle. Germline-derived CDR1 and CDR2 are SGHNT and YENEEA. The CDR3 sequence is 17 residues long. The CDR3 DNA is TGTGCCAGCATCCTATCGGCGGCCACTACAATTACGTATGAGCAGTTCTTC. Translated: CASILSAATTITYEQFF. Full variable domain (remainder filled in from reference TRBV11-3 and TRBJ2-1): EAGVVQSPRYKIIEKKQPVAFWCNPISGHNTLYWYLQNLGQGPELLIRYENEEAVDDSQLPKDRFSAERLKGVDSTLKIQPAELGDSAVYLCASILSAATTITYEQFFGPGTRLTVL.

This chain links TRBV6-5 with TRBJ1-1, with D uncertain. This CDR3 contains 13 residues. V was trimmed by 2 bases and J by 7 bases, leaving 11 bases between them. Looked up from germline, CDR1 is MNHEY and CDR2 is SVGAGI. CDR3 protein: CASSYRGRFEAFF. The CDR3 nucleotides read TGTGCCAGCAGTTACCGAGGGAGGTTTGAAGCTTTCTTT.

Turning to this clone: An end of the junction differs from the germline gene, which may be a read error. The CDR3 is CASSLNELAYNEQFF. CDR3 coding DNA: TGTGCTAGCAGCTTAAACGAACTTGCTTACAATGAGCAGTTCTTC. The J gene is TRBJ2-1, the V gene TRBV7-7; D ambiguous. The germline V gene has CDR1 SSHAT and CDR2 FNYEAQ (reference sequence). CDR3 length equals 15 residues.

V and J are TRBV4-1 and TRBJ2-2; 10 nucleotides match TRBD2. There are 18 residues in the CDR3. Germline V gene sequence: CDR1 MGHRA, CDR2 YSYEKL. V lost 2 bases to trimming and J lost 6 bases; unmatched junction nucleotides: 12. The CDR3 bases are TGCGCCAGCAGCCAACCCGGGACTAGCGATCCGGGGGCCGGGGAGCTGTTTTTT. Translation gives CASSQPGTSDPGAGELFF.

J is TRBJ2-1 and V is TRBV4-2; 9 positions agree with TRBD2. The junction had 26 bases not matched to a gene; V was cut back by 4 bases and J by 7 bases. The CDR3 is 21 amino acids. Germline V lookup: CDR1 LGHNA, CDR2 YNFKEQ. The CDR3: CASSPPYRGAAGGALTNEQFF. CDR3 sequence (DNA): TGTGCCAGCAGCCCGCCGTATCGCGGCGCGGCGGGGGGGGCCTTAACGAATGAGCAGTTCTTC.

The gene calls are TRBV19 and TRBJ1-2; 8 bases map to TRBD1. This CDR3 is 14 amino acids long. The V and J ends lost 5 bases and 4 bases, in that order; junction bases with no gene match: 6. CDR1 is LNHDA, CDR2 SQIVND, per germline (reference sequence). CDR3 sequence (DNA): TGTGCCAGTAGTCAGACAGGGGATGTCTATGGCTACACCTTC. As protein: CASSQTGDVYGYTF.

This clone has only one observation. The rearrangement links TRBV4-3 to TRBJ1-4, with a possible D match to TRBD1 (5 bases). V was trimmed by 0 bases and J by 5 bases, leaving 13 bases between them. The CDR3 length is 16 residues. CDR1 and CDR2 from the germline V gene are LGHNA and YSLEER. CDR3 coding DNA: TGCGCCAGCAGCCAAGAGGGCGGACATTCAAATGAAAAACTGTTTTTT. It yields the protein CASSQEGGHSNEKLFF.

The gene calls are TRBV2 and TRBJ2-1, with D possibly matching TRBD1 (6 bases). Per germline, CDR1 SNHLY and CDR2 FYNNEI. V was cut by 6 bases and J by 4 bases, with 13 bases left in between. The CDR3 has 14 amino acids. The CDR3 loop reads CASRDRDTYNEQFF. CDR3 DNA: TGTGCCAGCAGAGACCGGGACACGTACAATGAGCAGTTCTTC.

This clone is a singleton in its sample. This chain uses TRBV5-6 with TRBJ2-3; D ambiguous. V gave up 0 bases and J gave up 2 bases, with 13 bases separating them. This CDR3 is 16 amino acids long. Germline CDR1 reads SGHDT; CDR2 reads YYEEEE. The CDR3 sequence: CASSLDAGFFTDTQYF. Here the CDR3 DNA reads TGTGCCAGCAGCTTGGACGCAGGTTTTTTCACAGATACGCAGTATTTT.

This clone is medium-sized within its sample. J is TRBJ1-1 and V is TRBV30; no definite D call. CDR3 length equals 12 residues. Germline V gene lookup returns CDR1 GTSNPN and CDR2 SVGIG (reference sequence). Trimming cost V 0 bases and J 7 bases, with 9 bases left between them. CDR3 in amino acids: CAWSVVYSEAFF. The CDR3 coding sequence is TGTGCCTGGAGTGTAGTGTACAGTGAAGCTTTCTTT.